This TCR beta chain originates from a study of blood T cell repertoires in COVID-19. Method: immunoSEQ multiplex PCR; TCRdb's copy keeps in-frame clones and lacks some. The data show about 190,000 clones, 90% seen once. The ends lost 1 base at V and 6 bases at J; junction bases unmatched: 10. The CDR3 has 17 residues. CDR1 is SEHNR and CDR2 is FQNEAQ in the germline V gene (reference sequence). The J gene is TRBJ2-1, the V gene TRBV7-9, with 9 nucleotides matching TRBD2. The sequenced sample was peripheral blood. The clonotype was recovered from a man aged 45 to 65 with acute or convalescent COVID-19. The DNA for the CDR3 is TGTGCCAGCAGCTTAGGAAGAGCGGGGGGACAAGGCAATGAGCAGTTCTTC. Its translation: CASSLGRAGGQGNEQFF.